The 9 T cell receptor beta chains listed next were all sequenced from one sample in a study of T cell changes during pregnancy in multiple sclerosis. The table came from immunoSEQ multiplex PCR; TCRdb's copy has only in-frame clones and leaves some out. The top ten hold about 0.8% of the sample, which has just under 80,000 clones, around 95% seen once. The sample here was peripheral blood, taken in the second trimester of pregnancy. All receptors derive from a female donor in good health, enrolled as a control in a pregnancy study.

The chain couples TRBV5-1 to TRBJ2-3; perhaps TRBD2 as D (5 bases). V lost 6 bases and J lost 5, with 22 bases in between. The CDR3 is 16 amino acids. Per germline, CDR1 SGHRS and CDR2 YFSETQ. CDR3 nucleotide sequence: TGCGCCAGCACTCAAGACGGGGAGCCGTCCATAGATACGCAGTATTTT. This encodes CASTQDGEPSIDTQYF.

The chain recombines TRBV11-1 with TRBJ1-2, with D possibly TRBD1 on 6 matching bases. The CDR3 contains 14 residues. V lost 5 bases and J lost 1, with 11 bases in between. Germline loops: CDR1 SGHAT, CDR2 FQDESV (reference sequence). CDR3 in DNA: TGTGCCAGCAGCCGTGGGACACTTAACTATGGCTACACCTTC. This codes for CASSRGTLNYGYTF.

The V and J genes are TRBV19 and TRBJ2-3; possibly TRBD1 for D (6 bases). Germline values: CDR1 LNHDA, CDR2 SQIVND (reference sequence). Trimming took 6 bases from V and 0 from J, leaving 13 bases between them. The CDR3 is 15 amino acids. CDR3 residues: CASRNGQSSTDTQYF. The CDR3 nucleotides read TGTGCCAGTAGAAACGGACAGAGTAGCACAGATACGCAGTATTTT.

The rearrangement joins TRBV30 to TRBJ1-2; TRBD1 aligns across 12 bases. Per the germline V gene, CDR1 is GTSNPN and CDR2 is SVGIG (reference sequence). V lost 8 bases and J lost 8; bases outside the gene matches: 12. The CDR3 length is 14 residues. The CDR3 spells CAASGTGGAWGYTF. Written as DNA, the CDR3 is TGTGCCGCCTCCGGGACAGGGGGCGCGTGGGGCTACACCTTC.

The chain is built from TRBV7-3 and TRBJ1-1; a possible D gene is TRBD1 (5 bases). The CDR3 is 16 residues long. Deletions cut 3 bases from V and 3 bases from J, with 17 bases between. The germline CDR1 and CDR2 sequences are SGHTA and FQGTGA. The CDR3: CASSLHPPAGDTEAFF. The CDR3 DNA reads as TGTGCCAGCAGCTTGCATCCCCCGGCGGGGGACACTGAAGCTTTCTTT.

This chain joins TRBV4-2 and TRBJ2-3; TRBD2 agrees at 14 bases. V lost 1 base to trimming and J lost 6 bases; unmatched junction nucleotides: 12. This CDR3 is built from 19 residues. Germline-derived CDR1 and CDR2 are LGHNA and YNFKEQ. The CDR3 DNA reads as TGTGCCAGCAGCCAAGTTTTGTTAGGGACTAGCGGGGGCGTGGATACGCAGTATTTT. The encoded protein is CASSQVLLGTSGGVDTQYF.

This rearrangement joins TRBV25-1 to TRBJ2-5, with 7 bases matching TRBD2. Unmatched junction bases numbered 4, after V lost 6 bases and J lost 3 bases. Germline assignment: CDR1 MGHDK and CDR2 SYGVNS. This CDR3 has 13 amino acids. Here the CDR3 reads CASSYTSEETQYF. CDR3 DNA: TGTGCCAGCAGCTACACTAGCGAAGAGACCCAGTACTTC.

The chain is built from TRBV18 and TRBJ2-7; D gene ambiguous. The germline V and J ends were trimmed by 6 bases and 1 base, with 10 bases remaining between them. In germline, CDR1 is KGHSH, CDR2 LQKENI. This CDR3 comprises 13 residues. CDR3 DNA: TGTGCCAGCTCCCCTGGAGTATCCTACGAGCAGTACTTC. Translated, it gives CASSPGVSYEQYF.

The gene calls are TRBV19 and TRBJ1-2; D perhaps matches TRBD1 (5 bases). V was trimmed by 4 bases and J by 3 bases, leaving 15 bases between them. The germline gives CDR1 LNHDA, CDR2 SQIVND (reference sequence). The CDR3 contains 15 residues. This chain's CDR3 is CASSRRRQRYYGYTF. DNA of the CDR3: TGTGCCAGTAGTAGAAGAAGACAGAGATACTATGGCTACACCTTC.